Detailed here is one TCR beta chain. With V trimmed by 1 base and J by 7 bases, 6 bases remained unmatched. The CDR3 extends over 14 amino acids. The V gene's germline CDR1 is LGHDT and CDR2 YNNKEL (reference sequence). The sample originates from a study of blood T cell repertoires in COVID-19. Study-wide background: COVID-19 samples, acute and convalescent, were from the United States, Italy and Spain. T cells, B-cell-depleted T cells, or PBMCs supplied cDNA or gDNA.

Original processing notes: Amplified reference gene primers provided the basis for estimating nucleated cell counts. Profiling relied on immunoSEQ multiplex PCR, and the TCRdb table lists in-frame clones only, not all of them. For V, J and clone size, that table is used; D and trimming come from the DNA. The sample includes about 26,000 clones, 70% to 90% seen only once; the top ten take around 2.7%. This TCR came from a human donor in a cohort sampled during active COVID-19. The chain uses TRBV3-1 (or the pseudogene TRBV3-2) and TRBJ1-2; TRBD1 agrees at 7 bases. The sequenced sample consisted of peripheral blood. The DNA of the CDR3 is TGTGCCAGCAGCCAAGCCCTCAGGGGGGTTGGCTACACCTTC. Translated: CASSQALRGVGYTF.